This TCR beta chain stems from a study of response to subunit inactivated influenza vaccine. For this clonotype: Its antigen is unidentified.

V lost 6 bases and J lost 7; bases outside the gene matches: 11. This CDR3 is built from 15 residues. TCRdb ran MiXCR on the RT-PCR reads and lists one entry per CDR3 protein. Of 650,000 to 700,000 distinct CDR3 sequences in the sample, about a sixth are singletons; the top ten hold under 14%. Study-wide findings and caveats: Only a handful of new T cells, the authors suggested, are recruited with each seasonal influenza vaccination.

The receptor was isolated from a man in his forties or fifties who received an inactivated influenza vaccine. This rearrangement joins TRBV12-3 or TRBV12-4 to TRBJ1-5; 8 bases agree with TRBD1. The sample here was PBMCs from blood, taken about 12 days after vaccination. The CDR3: CASRETTGGRQPQHF. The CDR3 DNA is TGTGCCAGCAGGGAGACAACAGGGGGGAGACAGCCCCAGCATTTT.